One sample yielded the 26 T cell receptor beta chains listed below, sequenced in a study of control samples from healthy donors and cancer patients (dated by TCRdb to between 2020 and 2021). To prepare the library, the immunoSEQ multiplex PCR assay was applied. The clones in this table, taken by TCRdb from immuneACCESS, are in-frame only. Not every clone is retained; where verified, under half of the shortfall comes from an unresolved V gene, and the cause of the rest is unknown. This sample comprises over 100,000 clones, around 92% of them detected only once. The ten biggest clones cover approximately 2.2% of the sample. The sample comprised blood. The receptors come from a woman aged 45 to 65 in good health.

V and J are TRBV7-9 and TRBJ1-1; D unclear. Trimming pared 1 base from V and 11 bases from J, leaving 14 bases between. The CDR3 is 13 residues long. Germline assignment: CDR1 SEHNR and CDR2 FQNEAQ (reference sequence). The CDR3, as DNA: TGTGCCAGCAGCTTAGACACCCCCGGCGAGGCTTTCTTT. As protein: CASSLDTPGEAFF.

This CDR3 is CASRRSGYSYNEQFF. The DNA for the CDR3 is TGCGCCAGCAGACGCAGCGGATACTCCTACAATGAGCAGTTCTTC. The chain recombines TRBV5-1 with TRBJ2-1; the D gene is possibly TRBD2 (5 bases). The CDR3 contains 15 residues. CDR1 and CDR2 (germline): SGHRS, YFSETQ. Trimming stripped 5 bases from V and 0 bases from J, with 12 bases between.

This chain links TRBV4-2 with TRBJ1-1; a possible D gene is TRBD1 (6 bases). The germline V and J ends were trimmed by 4 bases and 0 bases, with 15 bases remaining between them. The CDR3 totals 16 residues. Germline CDR1 reads LGHNA; CDR2 reads YNFKEQ. The CDR3 bases are TGTGCCAGCAGCCTCAAAGGGGGGCAGATGAACACTGAAGCTTTCTTT. Its protein is CASSLKGGQMNTEAFF.

The V call is TRBV7-8, the J call TRBJ1-4; D possibly corresponds to TRBD1 (6 bases). V was shortened by 5 bases and J by 3 bases, with 19 bases between the two germline ends. The CDR3 runs 17 residues. Germline V CDR1 and CDR2: SGHVS, FQNEAQ. The CDR3 DNA sequence: TGTGCCAGCAGCCCACTCCCCCAGGGGCTGTCTAATGAAAAACTGTTTTTT. It is translated as CASSPLPQGLSNEKLFF.

This chain uses TRBV28 with TRBJ1-2; TRBD1 might be the D (5 bases). The germline V gene has CDR1 MDHEN and CDR2 SYDVKM. The CDR3 covers 15 residues. Trimming left V 7 bases short and J 1 base short, with 16 bases between. The CDR3 DNA reads as TGTGCCAGCACCCCGGCAGGGATTCTTAACTATGGCTACACCTTC. Translating gives CASTPAGILNYGYTF.

The V and J genes are TRBV12-3 or TRBV12-4 and TRBJ1-1; D is perhaps TRBD1 (6 bases). The V and J ends lost 8 bases and 3 bases respectively, with 13 bases between them. This CDR3 comprises 13 residues. The CDR3 sequence is CASGLHRDTEAFF. The CDR3 DNA sequence: TGTGCCAGCGGCCTGCACAGGGACACTGAAGCTTTCTTT.

The V and J genes are TRBV30 and TRBJ2-7; possible D gene TRBD1, 5 bases. In germline, CDR1 is GTSNPN, CDR2 SVGIG (reference sequence). Trimming removed 1 base at V and 6 bases at J, with 7 bases between. The CDR3 runs to 11 residues. CDR3 in amino acids: CAWSEGREQYF. The CDR3 nucleotides read TGTGCCTGGAGTGAGGGGCGCGAGCAGTACTTC. The variable domain in full, with the rest retrieved from reference TRBV30 and TRBJ2-7, is SQTIHQWPATLVQPVGSPLSLECTVEGTSNPNLYWYRQAAGRGLQLLFYSVGIGQISSEVPQNLSASRPQDRQFILSSKKLLLSDSGFYLCAWSEGREQYFGPGTRLTVT.

The chain employs TRBV19 and TRBJ2-7; D may match TRBD1 or TRBD2 (5 bases each). V lost 7 bases, J lost 7 bases, and 14 bases lay in between. Germline assignment: CDR1 LNHDA and CDR2 SQIVND (reference sequence). This CDR3 spans 12 amino acids. CDR3 region: CASNEGLGEQYF. In DNA form, the CDR3 reads TGTGCCAGTAACGAGGGGCTGGGTGAGCAGTACTTC.

This chain joins TRBV18 and TRBJ1-1; D might be TRBD1 (5 bases). V was trimmed by 6 bases and J by 0 bases, leaving 8 bases between them. The CDR3 is made up of 13 amino acids. Germline CDR1 and CDR2: KGHSH and LQKENI. CDR3 protein: CASSGTVNTEAFF. CDR3 DNA sequence: TGTGCCAGCTCCGGGACGGTGAACACTGAAGCTTTCTTT.

This clone has just one count. V gene TRBV19 combines with J gene TRBJ1-4; D is uncertain. CDR3 length: 12 amino acids. V was pared by 5 bases and J by 8 bases, with 9 bases between. Per the germline V gene, CDR1 is LNHDA and CDR2 is SQIVND (reference sequence). The CDR3 bases are TGTGCCAGTAGTCATAGCGTGGAAAAACTGTTTTTT. Amino acid sequence: CASSHSVEKLFF.

V gene TRBV28 combines with J gene TRBJ2-2, with TRBD2 matching over 7 bases. The CDR3 spans 15 residues. Unmatched junction bases numbered 9, after V lost 8 bases and J lost 3 bases. Germline loops: CDR1 MDHEN, CDR2 SYDVKM. The CDR3 loop is CASYGQGGDTGELFF. The CDR3 DNA reads TGTGCCAGCTACGGGCAGGGAGGGGACACCGGGGAGCTGTTTTTT. Variable domain in full (rest from reference TRBV28 and TRBJ2-2): DVKVTQSSRYLVKRTGEKVFLECVQDMDHENMFWYRQDPGLGLRLIYFSYDVKMKEKGDIPEGYSVSREKKERFSLILESASTNQTSMYLCASYGQGGDTGELFFGEGSRLTVL.

DNA for the CDR3: TGTGCCAGCAGTTTCCAGAGCGATGAAAAACTGTTTTTT. Translated: CASSFQSDEKLFF. The chain uses TRBV12-3 or TRBV12-4 and TRBJ1-4; D call uncertain. CDR3 length: 13 amino acids. V shed 3 bases and J shed 6 bases, with 8 bases lying between them.

This chain connects TRBV6-6 to TRBJ1-5, with 7 positions matching TRBD1. Germline V gene sequence: CDR1 MNHNY, CDR2 SVGAGI (reference sequence). The CDR3 length is 15 residues. With 4 bases clipped from V and 0 bases from J, the junction kept 3 bases outside the gene matches. The CDR3 DNA sequence: TGTGCCAGCAGTTCGACAGGGACTAGCAATCAGCCCCAGCATTTT. Translated: CASSSTGTSNQPQHF.

The chain joins TRBV18 to TRBJ1-3; 8 nucleotides align to TRBD1. V was pared by 3 bases and J by 1 base, with 2 bases of the junction left unmatched. The CDR3 loop spans 15 amino acids. CDR1 is KGHSH and CDR2 is LQKENI in the germline V gene. DNA of the CDR3: TGTGCCAGCTCACCGAGGACAGGGTCTGGAAACACCATATATTTT. Amino acids: CASSPRTGSGNTIYF. The entire variable domain, with the rest obtained from reference TRBV18 and TRBJ1-3, is as follows: NAGVMQNPRHLVRRRGQEARLRCSPMKGHSHVYWYRQLPEEGLKFMVYLQKENIIDESGMPKERFSAEFPKEGPSILRIQQVVRGDSAAYFCASSPRTGSGNTIYFGEGSWLTVV.

This clone is a singleton in its sample. The J gene is TRBJ1-2, the V gene TRBV28, with unresolved D. The CDR3 has 14 amino acids. V dropped 3 bases and J dropped 6 bases, with 14 bases sitting between them. Germline CDR1 reads MDHEN; CDR2 reads SYDVKM. Here the CDR3 DNA reads TGTGCCAGCAGTTTTTTCGGTGAACCCCATGGCTACACCTTC. Protein: CASSFFGEPHGYTF.

CDR3 loop: CASGNGPAVGETQYF. CDR3 DNA: TGCGCCAGTGGAAACGGGCCAGCGGTCGGAGAGACCCAGTACTTC. The chain joins TRBV5-1 to TRBJ2-5; tentative D call: TRBD2 (5 bases). The V gene's germline CDR1 is SGHRS and CDR2 YFSETQ. The CDR3 runs to 15 residues. The V and J ends lost 8 bases and 4 bases respectively, with 21 bases between them.

The CDR3 DNA reads as TGTGCCAGCAGTTACAGACGACCTCGCACTGAAGCTTTCTTT. Protein: CASSYRRPRTEAFF. The chain links TRBV6-5 to TRBJ1-1; D gene ambiguous. Germline lookup yields CDR1 MNHEY and CDR2 SVGAGI. V lost 2 bases and J 4 bases, leaving 11 bases between the germline ends. The CDR3 contains 14 residues.

This clone was observed once. The chain joins TRBV10-3 to TRBJ2-5; D may be TRBD2 (6 bases). The CDR3 length is 15 residues. Germline assignment: CDR1 ENHRY and CDR2 SYGVKD. The V gene lost 7 bases and the J gene lost 7 bases, with 22 bases spanning the gap. The CDR3 loop is CAIKLGGDGLGTQYF. For the CDR3, the DNA is TGTGCCATCAAGCTGGGCGGGGACGGACTTGGGACCCAGTACTTC.

This chain uses TRBV5-3 with TRBJ1-2; D not certain. TRBV5-3 is placed among ORFs of uncertain function. Deletions cut 4 bases from V and 3 bases from J, with 13 bases between. CDR3 size: 14 residues. In DNA, the CDR3 is TGTGCCAGAAGCGCGATAAGGGTTGACTATGGCTACACCTTC. It encodes CARSAIRVDYGYTF.

The V and J genes are TRBV5-1 and TRBJ2-5; D uncertain. Trimming removed 5 bases from V and 1 base from J, with 12 bases in between. The CDR3 covers 14 residues. Looked up from germline, CDR1 is SGHRS and CDR2 is YFSETQ. The CDR3 spells CASSQRLGQETQYF. The CDR3 DNA reads TGCGCCAGCAGTCAACGACTGGGCCAAGAGACCCAGTACTTC.

J is TRBJ2-7 and V is TRBV7-8; perhaps D is TRBD1 or TRBD2 (6 bases each). Germline V CDR1 and CDR2: SGHVS, FQNEAQ. The CDR3 runs to 12 residues. V was clipped by 0 bases and J by 7 bases, with 7 bases between them. DNA of the CDR3: TGTGCCAGCAGCTTAGCAGGGGGGGAGCAGTACTTC. As protein: CASSLAGGEQYF.

The chain couples TRBV7-8 to TRBJ1-1; maybe TRBD1 (6 bases). This CDR3 has 13 residues. With 6 bases removed from V and 2 bases from J, the gap between germline ends came to 10 bases. CDR1 SGHVS and CDR2 FQNEAQ come from the germline V gene. CDR3: CASSQDRNTEAFF. As DNA, the CDR3 is TGTGCCAGCAGTCAGGACAGAAACACTGAAGCTTTCTTT.

The chain has TRBV5-1 and TRBJ1-2; TRBD1 aligns across 7 bases. Germline V gene sequence: CDR1 SGHRS, CDR2 YFSETQ. CDR3 size: 14 residues. V shed 4 bases and J 3 bases; nucleotides not matched to a gene: 6. Written as DNA, the CDR3 is TGCGCCAGCAGCCCCGACAGGGAGGACTATGGCTACACCTTC. Protein product: CASSPDREDYGYTF.

The gene calls are TRBV23-1 and TRBJ1-1, with D perhaps TRBD1 (6 bases). TRBV23-1 has ORF status, its function being uncertain. The CDR3 totals 13 residues. Deletions cut 7 bases from V and 6 bases from J, with 15 bases between. The CDR3 coding sequence is TGCGCCAGCATGACTGCGGGGGCCGCTGAAGCTTTCTTT. Protein product: CASMTAGAAEAFF.

The chain has TRBV5-1 and TRBJ2-3; 8 bases map to TRBD2. V dropped 4 bases and J dropped 5; count of bases not matched to a gene: 9. CDR3 length: 15 amino acids. The germline V gene has CDR1 SGHRS and CDR2 YFSETQ. The CDR3 loop is CASSNIGAGGDTQYF. The CDR3 DNA reads as TGCGCCAGCAGCAACATCGGGGCGGGGGGAGATACGCAGTATTTT.

The J gene is TRBJ2-4, the V gene TRBV15; D gene ambiguous. Germline V CDR1 and CDR2: LNHNV, YYDKDF (reference sequence). The CDR3 has 13 residues. Between the trimmed V and J ends, which lost 1 base and 11 bases, there was a span of 12 bases. CDR3 sequence: CATSRVFQDLQYF. CDR3 coding DNA: TGTGCCACCAGCAGAGTGTTTCAGGACCTTCAGTACTTC.